One sample yielded the 30 T cell receptor beta chains listed below, sequenced in a study of blood T cells in healthy people across ages. The use of a sample-barcoded 5' primer and a J-beta primer mix characterized a second PCR of about 6 to 11 cycles. Via MiXCR, TCRdb re-called the 5' RACE reads, giving one row per CDR3 protein. The sample comprises around 1.5 million distinct CDR3 sequences, almost 60% of which are singletons, and under 8.5% rests with the top ten. Sequencing used blood. All receptors derive from a man between 18 and 29 years old in good health.

This clonotype was seen a few times. This chain links TRBV27 with TRBJ2-7; 9 bases fit TRBD1. With 7 bases clipped from V and 2 bases from J, the junction kept 6 bases outside the gene matches. CDR1 is MNHEY, CDR2 SMNVEV, per germline (reference sequence). The CDR3 runs to 14 residues. Here the CDR3 reads CASKTGTGTYEQYF. DNA of the CDR3: TGTGCCAGCAAAACCGGGACAGGGACCTACGAGCAGTACTTC.

V gene TRBV3-1 combines with J gene TRBJ2-7, with D perhaps matching TRBD2 (5 bases). CDR1 is LGHDT and CDR2 is YNNKEL in the germline V gene (reference sequence). Trimming stripped 1 base from V and 6 bases from J, with 10 bases between. This CDR3 contains 13 residues. The CDR3: CASSQASGTEQYF. The CDR3 coding sequence is TGTGCCAGCAGCCAAGCGAGCGGTACCGAGCAGTACTTC.

This clonotype was observed a few times. This rearrangement joins TRBV5-1 to TRBJ2-1, with 10 bases identical to TRBD2. The V segment lost 5 bases and the J segment 3 bases; nucleotides outside the gene matches: 5. Germline values: CDR1 SGHRS, CDR2 YFSETQ. The CDR3 has 15 residues. The CDR3 reads CASRSTSGNYNEQFF. Here the CDR3 DNA reads TGCGCCAGCAGGTCAACTAGCGGGAACTACAATGAGCAGTTCTTC.

This clonotype has only a few counts. This rearrangement joins TRBV6-5 to TRBJ2-1; the D gene is possibly TRBD2 (5 bases). This CDR3 comprises 14 residues. Trimming took 4 bases from V and 0 from J, leaving 7 bases between them. Germline-derived CDR1 and CDR2 are MNHEY and SVGAGI. In DNA form, the CDR3 reads TGTGCCAGCAGTTCCGGGGTCTCCTACAATGAGCAGTTCTTC. This sequence encodes CASSSGVSYNEQFF.

On this clonotype itself: Sequence at one end of the junction differs from germline and may be a read error. The J gene is TRBJ1-1, the V gene TRBV4-3, with D uncertain. The CDR3 is 14 amino acids. Germline CDR1 and CDR2: LGHNA and YSLEER. CDR3 region: CASSQDLGSPEASF. The CDR3 DNA sequence: TGCGCCAGCAGCCAAGATTTGGGCAGCCCTGAAGCTTCCTTT.

This clonotype was seen only once. The chain employs TRBV12-3 or TRBV12-4 and TRBJ2-1; perhaps TRBD2 as D (6 bases). The CDR3 extends over 15 amino acids. V gave up 6 bases and J gave up 4 bases, with 16 bases separating them. The CDR3 sequence: CASRPVAAGYNEQFF. The CDR3 DNA follows: TGTGCCAGCAGACCGGTAGCGGCGGGTTACAATGAGCAGTTCTTC.

Only one count was recorded for this clonotype. The gene calls are TRBV6-5 and TRBJ2-1, with 7 bases identical to TRBD2. The trim removed 2 bases at V and 10 bases at J, leaving 5 bases unmatched. Germline CDR1 is MNHEY and CDR2 is SVGAGI. The length of the CDR3 is 13 residues. DNA for the CDR3: TGTGCCAGCAGTTACAGCAGGGACTACGAGCAGTTCTTC. Protein sequence: CASSYSRDYEQFF.

The chain recombines TRBV5-1 with TRBJ2-5; no firm D call. The DNA end lines up better with TRBJ2-1; the J call may be wrong. Germline-derived CDR1 and CDR2 are SGHRS and YFSETQ. The CDR3 loop spans 14 amino acids. The CDR3 DNA reads as TGCGCCAGCAGCGTGGTGTCAGAGCAAGAGACCCAGTTCTTC. This translates into CASSVVSEQETQFF.

This clonotype was detected only a few times. The chain recombines TRBV11-3 with TRBJ2-7, with TRBD1 matching over 8 bases. Germline trimming cut 4 bases from V and 2 bases from J; bases unmatched to any gene: 4. Germline assignment: CDR1 SGHNT and CDR2 YENEEA. This CDR3 is built from 14 residues. CDR3 in amino acids: CASSYRDRPYEQYF. The DNA of the CDR3 is TGTGCCAGCAGCTACCGGGACAGGCCCTACGAGCAGTACTTC.

V is TRBV12-3 or TRBV12-4 and J is TRBJ1-4, with a tentative D call TRBD1 (5 bases). The CDR3 is 14 amino acids. The V gene lost 4 bases and the J gene lost 3 bases, with 9 bases spanning the gap. CDR3 sequence: CASSSTGPNEKLFF. Written as DNA, the CDR3 is TGTGCCAGCAGTTCCACAGGACCTAATGAAAAACTGTTTTTT.

This clonotype was picked up a small number of times. A read error may produce the germline difference seen at one junction end. This chain uses TRBV4-1 with TRBJ2-5; maybe TRBD1 (6 bases). The CDR3 covers 14 residues. Germline V CDR1 and CDR2: MGHRA, YSYEKL. For the CDR3, the DNA is TGTGCCAGCAGCCAAGAACCGGCCTCAGGGGAGCAGTACTTC. Its translation: CASSQEPASGEQYF.

V and J are TRBV29-1 and TRBJ2-1; D is perhaps TRBD1 (6 bases). Germline V gives CDR1 SQVTM, CDR2 ANQGSEA. This CDR3 spans 13 amino acids. Trimming shortened V by 2 bases and J by 6 bases, and 11 bases separated the two germline ends. The CDR3 sequence is CSVEQTGSNEQFF. CDR3 bases: TGCAGCGTTGAACAAACAGGGAGCAATGAGCAGTTCTTC.

This chain connects TRBV6-5 to TRBJ2-1, with D perhaps TRBD1 (5 bases). The germline gives CDR1 MNHEY, CDR2 SVGAGI. The CDR3 is made up of 13 amino acids. V lost 5 bases and J 14 bases, leaving 19 bases between the germline ends. DNA for the CDR3: TGTGCCAGCAGTAAGAACGACCAGGGCCGGGAGTTCTTC. Amino acids: CASSKNDQGREFF.

This clonotype was seen more than once but under ten times. The chain employs TRBV4-2 and TRBJ2-4; a weak D match, TRBD1 (5 bases). The DNA end favors TRBJ2-7, so the J call may be wrong. The CDR3 spans 13 residues. Per the germline V gene, CDR1 is LGHNA and CDR2 is YNFKEQ. As DNA, the CDR3 is TGTGCCAGCAGCCACGACAGAAATTACGAGCAGTACTTC. As protein: CASSHDRNYEQYF.

The chain employs TRBV7-2 and TRBJ1-1; D unresolved. The CDR3 totals 16 residues. The V end was cut by 5 bases, the J end by 0 bases, with 16 bases between. Germline-derived CDR1 and CDR2 are SGHTA and FQGNSA. CDR3 region: CASSRLSNSMNTEAFF. The CDR3, as DNA: TGTGCCAGCAGCCGTTTGTCCAACTCCATGAACACTGAAGCTTTCTTT.

This chain joins TRBV7-9 and TRBJ2-1, with 11 bases that match TRBD2. With V trimmed by 7 bases and J by 4 bases, 9 bases remained unmatched. Germline V gene sequence: CDR1 SEHNR, CDR2 FQNEAQ (reference sequence). The CDR3 is made up of 16 amino acids. The CDR3 loop is CASTEGTSGRYNEQFF. CDR3 nucleotides: TGTGCCAGCACCGAAGGGACTAGCGGTCGGTACAATGAGCAGTTCTTC.

V usage is TRBV11-2 and J usage is TRBJ2-3; D is perhaps TRBD1 (6 bases). The CDR3 length is 15 residues. Between the trimmed V and J ends, which lost 5 bases and 2 bases, there was a span of 14 bases. Germline lookup yields CDR1 SGHAT and CDR2 FQNNGV. CDR3 nucleotide sequence: TGTGCCAGCAGCCCAGCCAGGGGAAACACAGATACGCAGTATTTT. It codes for CASSPARGNTDTQYF. Supplemented by reference TRBV11-2 and TRBJ2-3, the full variable domain reads EAGVAQSPRYKIIEKRQSVAFWCNPISGHATLYWYQQILGQGPKLLIQFQNNGVVDDSQLPKDRFSAERLKGVDSTLKIQPAKLEDSAVYLCASSPARGNTDTQYFGPGTRLTVL.

Only a few counts were recorded for this clonotype. The rearrangement links TRBV20-1 to TRBJ2-7; 7 nucleotides align to TRBD2. With V trimmed by 5 bases and J by 3 bases, 7 bases remained unmatched. The CDR3 consists of 13 residues. Germline CDR1 reads DFQATT; CDR2 reads SNEGSKA (reference sequence). The DNA for the CDR3 is TGCAGTGCTGGCAGAAGCGGGGTCTACGAGCAGTACTTC. Protein product: CSAGRSGVYEQYF.

There are a few counts of this clonotype. The rearrangement uses TRBV29-1 and TRBJ1-2; TRBD1 agrees at 9 bases. Germline loops: CDR1 SQVTM, CDR2 ANQGSEA. The CDR3 has 13 amino acids. Trimming removed 7 bases from V and 3 bases from J; junction bases left unmatched: 6. The CDR3 sequence: CSGSRTGDYGYTF. The DNA for the CDR3 is TGCAGCGGCTCCCGGACAGGGGACTATGGCTACACCTTC.

The genes are TRBV29-1 and TRBJ2-1; possibly TRBD1 or TRBD2 for D (5 bases each). The germline CDR1 and CDR2 sequences are SQVTM and ANQGSEA. The V end lost 6 bases, the J end lost 9 bases, and 15 bases lay between the germline ends. This CDR3 contains 12 residues. Written as DNA, the CDR3 is TGCAGCGTGGGGGAGAATTTAAGTGAGCAGTTCTTC. It codes for CSVGENLSEQFF.

This rearrangement joins TRBV11-2 to TRBJ2-5; 7 bases match TRBD2. Germline-derived CDR1 and CDR2 are SGHAT and FQNNGV. CDR3 size: 14 residues. V was clipped by 6 bases and J by 3 bases; unmatched bases: 7. This chain's CDR3 is CASSHGGGEETQYF. CDR3 in DNA: TGTGCCAGCAGTCATGGCGGGGGAGAAGAGACCCAGTACTTC.

About this clonotype itself: Without the conserved terminal phenylalanine or tryptophan, this CDR3 likely stems from a read error. The CDR3 nucleotides are TGTGCCAGCAGCCCTGGACCCCTCAGGGTTAACACTGAAGCTTTCGTT. Translated: CASSPGPLRVNTEAFV. The chain carries TRBV7-2 and TRBJ1-1, with D tentatively TRBD1 (5 bases). Germline V lookup: CDR1 SGHTA, CDR2 FQGNSA. V dropped 5 bases and J dropped 2 bases, with 18 bases sitting between them. This CDR3 contains 16 residues.

The rearrangement joins TRBV6-5 to TRBJ1-2; the match to TRBD1 covers 9 bases. V lost 2 bases to trimming and J lost 4 bases; unmatched junction nucleotides: 8. Per the germline V gene, CDR1 is MNHEY and CDR2 is SVGAGI. The CDR3 contains 16 residues. This CDR3 is CASSYGAGGQGYGYTF. For the CDR3, the DNA is TGTGCCAGCAGTTACGGGGCCGGGGGACAGGGCTATGGCTACACCTTC.

This clonotype has just one count. This chain uses TRBV10-3 with TRBJ2-3; no clear D. V was pared by 9 bases and J by 2 bases, with 12 bases between. The CDR3 runs to 13 residues. Germline CDR1 ENHRY, CDR2 SYGVKD. The CDR3 here is CAMRLSPTDTQYF. DNA for the CDR3: TGTGCCATGAGATTGAGCCCCACAGATACGCAGTATTTT.

This clonotype was recorded many times. The genes are TRBV20-1 and TRBJ2-7; 8 bases line up with TRBD2. Losses at the gene ends were 7 bases for V and 0 bases for J; bases not matched to a gene: 14. The CDR3 runs 16 residues. Germline V lookup: CDR1 DFQATT, CDR2 SNEGSKA (reference sequence). The chain's CDR3 is CSVHPAAGGYSYEQYF. Here the CDR3 DNA reads TGCAGTGTCCACCCCGCGGCGGGAGGTTACTCCTACGAGCAGTACTTC.

The chain has TRBV12-3 or TRBV12-4 and TRBJ2-5, with D maybe TRBD1 (5 bases). The CDR3 runs to 14 residues. Trimming shortened V by 3 bases and J by 3 bases, and 11 bases separated the two germline ends. In DNA form, the CDR3 reads TGTGCCAGCAGTTTTTCCGGCAGGGAAGAGACCCAGTACTTC. It translates to CASSFSGREETQYF.

The chain is built from TRBV5-1 and TRBJ1-4; TRBD1 aligns across 7 bases. Per germline, CDR1 SGHRS and CDR2 YFSETQ. The CDR3 is made up of 15 amino acids. Trimming took 1 base from V and 8 from J; bases not matched to a gene: 8. CDR3 region: CASSLSATGEEKLFF. The CDR3 nucleotides are TGCGCCAGCAGCTTGTCCGCCACAGGGGAGGAAAAACTGTTTTTT. The variable domain in full, completed from reference TRBV5-1 and TRBJ1-4, reads KAGVTQTPRYLIKTRGQQVTLSCSPISGHRSVSWYQQTPGQGLQFLFEYFSETQRNKGNFPGRFSGRQFSNSRSEMNVSTLELGDSALYLCASSLSATGEEKLFFGSGTQLSVL.

V is TRBV4-3 and J is TRBJ2-4; TRBD1 might be the D (5 bases). The J call may be incorrect, as the DNA end agrees better with TRBJ2-7. Germline loops: CDR1 LGHNA, CDR2 YSLEER. This CDR3 spans 15 amino acids. The CDR3 region is CASSHYYLGEGEQYF. The DNA of the CDR3 is TGCGCCAGCAGCCACTACTATTTAGGGGAAGGCGAGCAGTACTTC.

This clonotype showed up many times. The chain has TRBV20-1 and TRBJ1-2, with D uncertain. CDR1 and CDR2 from the germline V gene are DFQATT and SNEGSKA (reference sequence). Trimming took 1 base from V and 2 from J, leaving 14 bases between them. The CDR3 has 15 amino acids. CDR3 amino acids: CSARGNREINYGYTF. CDR3 in DNA: TGCAGTGCTAGAGGGAACAGAGAGATCAACTATGGCTACACCTTC.

This clonotype was picked up a small number of times. The chain employs TRBV3-1 and TRBJ2-1, with D hard to call. V dropped 1 base and J dropped 3 bases, with 7 bases sitting between them. The CDR3 contains 14 residues. Germline assignment: CDR1 LGHDT and CDR2 YNNKEL (reference sequence). DNA for the CDR3: TGTGCCAGCAGCCAAGGGGCTTTCTACAATGAGCAGTTCTTC. Translated: CASSQGAFYNEQFF.